This paragraph covers one TCR beta chain sequence. These data originate in a study of blood T cell repertoires in COVID-19. Profiling relied on immunoSEQ multiplex PCR, and the TCRdb table lists in-frame clones only, not all of them. This table has 250,000 to 300,000 clones, about nine tenths appearing once. V lost 1 base, J lost 8 bases, and 9 bases lay in between. The CDR3 runs to 12 residues. Germline lookup yields CDR1 SGHRS and CDR2 YFSETQ. This rearrangement joins TRBV5-1 to TRBJ1-2; D remains unclear. Material for sequencing was peripheral blood. The TCR originated in a woman aged 40 to 49 who had recovered from COVID-19. CDR3 in amino acids: CASSLTAEGYTF. The CDR3 nucleotides are TGCGCCAGCAGCTTGACCGCCGAGGGCTACACCTTC.